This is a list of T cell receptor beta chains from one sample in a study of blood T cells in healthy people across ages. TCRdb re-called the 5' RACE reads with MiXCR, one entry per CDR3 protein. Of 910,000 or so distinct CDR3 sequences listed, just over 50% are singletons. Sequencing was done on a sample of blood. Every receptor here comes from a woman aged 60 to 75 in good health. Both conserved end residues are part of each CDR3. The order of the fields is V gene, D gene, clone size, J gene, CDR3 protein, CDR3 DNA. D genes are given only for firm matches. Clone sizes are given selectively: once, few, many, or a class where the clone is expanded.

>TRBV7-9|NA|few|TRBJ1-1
CASSLAPEAFF
TGTGCCAGCAGCTTAGCCCCTGAAGCTTTCTTT
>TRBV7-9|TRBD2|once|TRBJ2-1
CASSTRGREAYNEQFF
TGTGCCAGCAGCACCCGGGGGCGGGAGGCCTACAATGAGCAGTTCTTC
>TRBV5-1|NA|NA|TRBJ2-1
CASSPAGAYNEQFF
TGCGCCAGCAGCCCCGCCGGCGCCTACAATGAGCAGTTCTTC
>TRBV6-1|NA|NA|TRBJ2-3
CASSTSLGDTQYF
TGTGCCAGCAGTACGTCTTTAGGAGATACGCAGTATTTT
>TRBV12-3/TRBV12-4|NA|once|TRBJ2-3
CASRPRHTTDTQYF
TGTGCCAGCAGGCCGAGACATACCACAGATACGCAGTATTTT
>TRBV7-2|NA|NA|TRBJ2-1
CASSLWVARYNEQFF
TGTGCCAGCAGCTTATGGGTAGCCCGCTACAATGAGCAGTTCTTC
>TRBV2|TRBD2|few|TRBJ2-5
CAAPGGGNQETQYF
TGTGCCGCTCCGGGGGGAGGTAACCAAGAGACCCAGTACTTC
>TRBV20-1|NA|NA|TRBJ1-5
CSAKRSNQPQHF
TGCAGTGCTAAACGTAGCAATCAGCCCCAGCATTTT
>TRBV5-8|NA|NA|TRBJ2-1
CASSFPIIYNEQFF
TGTGCCAGCAGCTTTCCGATCATCTACAATGAGCAGTTCTTC
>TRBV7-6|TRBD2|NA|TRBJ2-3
CASSPTGLAGRSIDTQYF
TGTGCCAGCAGCCCCACGGGACTAGCGGGCCGATCTATAGATACGCAGTATTTT
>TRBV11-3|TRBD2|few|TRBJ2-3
CASSQRTNPQAGVTQYF
TGTGCCAGCAGCCAGCGAACAAACCCTCAAGCGGGAGTGACGCAGTATTTT
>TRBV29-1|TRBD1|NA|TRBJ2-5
CSVTTGVETQYF
TGCAGCGTTACGACAGGGGTAGAGACCCAGTACTTC
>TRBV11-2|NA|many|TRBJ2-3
CASSFHTDTQYF
TGTGCCAGCAGCTTCCACACAGATACGCAGTATTTT
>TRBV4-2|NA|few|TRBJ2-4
CASSQAGEGGDIQYF
TGTGCCAGCAGCCAAGCCGGGGAAGGGGGAGACATTCAGTACTTC
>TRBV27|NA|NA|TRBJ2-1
CASSFGSGNEQFF
TGTGCCAGCAGTTTCGGGAGCGGCAATGAGCAGTTCTTC